This T cell receptor beta chain came from a study of blood T cell repertoires in COVID-19. Study-wide background: In each case, the material was cDNA or gDNA derived from T cells, B-cell-depleted T cells, or PBMCs.

Original methodology: Estimated nucleated cell counts came from reference gene primer amplification. The repertoire was sequenced with immunoSEQ multiplex PCR; TCRdb's copy has only in-frame clones and lacks some. D and trimming come from the DNA, and the V and J calls and clone size come from that table. Here the sample spans 200,000 to 250,000 clones, roughly 90% being singletons. CDR3 length equals 17 residues. CDR1 is MDHEN and CDR2 is SYDVKM in the germline V gene. With 7 bases clipped from V and 3 bases from J, the junction kept 16 bases outside the gene matches. This clonotype was sampled from a woman younger than 45 who had recovered from COVID-19. The chain carries TRBV28 and TRBJ2-7; 9 bases are a match to TRBD1. Input material: PBMCs or T cells enriched from blood (not recorded which). This CDR3 reads CASISIMERDRDYEQYF. CDR3 sequence (DNA): TGTGCCAGCATTAGTATCATGGAACGGGACAGGGACTACGAGCAGTACTTC.